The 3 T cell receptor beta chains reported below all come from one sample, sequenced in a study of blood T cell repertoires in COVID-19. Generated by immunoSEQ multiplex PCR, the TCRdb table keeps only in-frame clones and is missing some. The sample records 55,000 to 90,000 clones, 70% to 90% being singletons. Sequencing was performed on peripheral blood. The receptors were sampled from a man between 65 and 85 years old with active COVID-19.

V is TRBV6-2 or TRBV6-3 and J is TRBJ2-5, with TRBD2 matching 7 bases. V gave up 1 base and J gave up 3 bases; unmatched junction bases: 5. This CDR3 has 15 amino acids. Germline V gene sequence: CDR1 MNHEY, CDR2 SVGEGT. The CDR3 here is CASSYFPGTKETQYF. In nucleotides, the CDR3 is TGTGCCAGCAGTTACTTCCCCGGGACTAAAGAGACCCAGTACTTC.

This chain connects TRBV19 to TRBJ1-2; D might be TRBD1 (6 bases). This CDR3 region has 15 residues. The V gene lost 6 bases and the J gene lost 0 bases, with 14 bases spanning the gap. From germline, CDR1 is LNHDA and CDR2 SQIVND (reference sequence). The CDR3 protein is CASSSQQGTNYGYTF. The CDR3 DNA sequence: TGTGCCAGTAGCTCCCAACAGGGCACTAACTATGGCTACACCTTC.

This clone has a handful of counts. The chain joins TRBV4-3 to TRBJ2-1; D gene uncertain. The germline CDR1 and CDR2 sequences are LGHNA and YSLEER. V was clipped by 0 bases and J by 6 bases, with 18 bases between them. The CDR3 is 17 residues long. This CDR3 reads CASSQDSAPGLPNEQFF. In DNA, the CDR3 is TGCGCCAGCAGCCAAGATAGTGCGCCAGGTCTCCCCAATGAGCAGTTCTTC.